Presented here are 3 T cell receptor beta chains from one specimen sequenced in a study of blood T cell repertoires in COVID-19. Clones were read by immunoSEQ multiplex PCR, and TCRdb kept only the in-frame ones, dropping some. This repertoire shows around 260,000 clones, around 90% found once; its top ten account for approximately 2.6%. Specimen: peripheral blood. The receptor set was obtained from a person under 35 with COVID-19, enrolled during active disease.

This sequence joins TRBV18 and TRBJ1-1; 8 nucleotides match TRBD1. Trimming at V came to 5 bases and at J to 7 bases, leaving 9 bases not matched to a gene. The CDR3 has 14 amino acids. Looked up from germline, CDR1 is KGHSH and CDR2 is LQKENI. The CDR3 region has the DNA TGTGCCAGCTCATCTACAGGGGGGCCCATTGAAGCTTTCTTT. Translated, it gives CASSSTGGPIEAFF.

The gene calls are TRBV19 and TRBJ1-1; 7 bases are shared with TRBD1. The CDR3 contains 14 residues. J was trimmed by 1 base and V by 6 bases; bases with no gene match: 5. Germline V gene data show CDR1 as LNHDA and CDR2 as SQIVND (reference sequence). Written as DNA, the CDR3 is TGTGCCAGTAGCCCGGGGGACAGGAACACTGAAGCTTTCTTT. It yields the protein CASSPGDRNTEAFF.

This clone has only a few counts. The chain couples TRBV30 to TRBJ1-5; D is possibly TRBD1 (6 bases). The V gene lost 3 bases and the J gene lost 2 bases, with 11 bases spanning the gap. The CDR3 loop spans 14 amino acids. Germline V gene sequence: CDR1 GTSNPN, CDR2 SVGIG (reference sequence). The CDR3 loop reads CAWRSPGGNQPQHF. DNA for the CDR3: TGTGCCTGGAGATCCCCAGGGGGCAATCAGCCCCAGCATTTT.